The text below deals with one T cell receptor beta chain. The data belong to a study of blood T cell repertoires in COVID-19. Study overall: Specimens from acute and convalescent COVID-19 originated in the United States, Italy and Spain. From T cells, B-cell-depleted T cells, or PBMCs came the material, which was cDNA or gDNA.

Original processing methods: Reference gene primer amplification gave estimated nucleated cell counts. Profiled with immunoSEQ multiplex PCR; TCRdb holds only in-frame clones, not every one. V and J calls and clone size are as listed in that table; D and trimming were resolved from the DNA. The sample has 120,000 or so clones; roughly four fifths are singletons. This clonotype was obtained from a man aged 60 to 75 with acute or convalescent COVID-19. Sequenced input: peripheral blood.

The CDR3 protein is CASSPGQGASPLHF. DNA of the CDR3: TGTGCCAGCAGCCCCGGACAGGGCGCCTCACCCCTCCACTTT. This chain uses TRBV27 with TRBJ1-6, with 8 bases matching TRBD1. Germline lookup yields CDR1 MNHEY and CDR2 SMNVEV (reference sequence). This CDR3 contains 14 residues. The ends lost 6 bases at V and 10 bases at J; junction bases unmatched: 8.